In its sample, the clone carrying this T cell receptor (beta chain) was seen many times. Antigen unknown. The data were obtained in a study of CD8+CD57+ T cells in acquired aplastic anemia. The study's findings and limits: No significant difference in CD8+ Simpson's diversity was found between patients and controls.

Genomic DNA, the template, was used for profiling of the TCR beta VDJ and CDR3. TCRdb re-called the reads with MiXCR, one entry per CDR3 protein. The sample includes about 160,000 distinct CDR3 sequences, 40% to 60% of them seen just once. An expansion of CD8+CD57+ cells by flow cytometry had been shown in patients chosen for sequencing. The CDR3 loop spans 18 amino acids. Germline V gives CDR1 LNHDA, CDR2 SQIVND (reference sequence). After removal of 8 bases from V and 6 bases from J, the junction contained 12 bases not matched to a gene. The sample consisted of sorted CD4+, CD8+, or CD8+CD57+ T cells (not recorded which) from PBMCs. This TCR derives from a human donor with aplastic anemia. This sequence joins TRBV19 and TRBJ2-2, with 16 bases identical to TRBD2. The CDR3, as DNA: TGTGCCAGTCTTCCAACGTCGGGACTAGCGGGAGGGCCCGGGGAGCTGTTTTTT. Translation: CASLPTSGLAGGPGELFF.